These 2 T cell receptor beta chains originate from one sample sequenced in a study of blood T cells in healthy people across ages. Through a sample-barcoded 5' primer and a J-beta primer mix, a second PCR was run for roughly 7 to 12 cycles. TCRdb called the 5' RACE reads again in MiXCR, with one record for every CDR3 protein. The sample records about 1.5 million distinct CDR3 sequences, under 55% being singletons. The sample taken for sequencing was blood. The origin of the receptors is a young woman in good health.

Turning to this clonotype: One end of the junction fails to match germline, which may point to a read error. V usage is TRBV9 and J usage is TRBJ2-1, with unresolved D. The CDR3 has 15 residues. CDR1 is SGDLS and CDR2 is YYNGEE in the germline V gene. The CDR3 loop reads CASGVVADSYNEQFF. The CDR3 bases are TGTGCCAGCGGCGTAGTGGCTGACTCCTACAATGAGCAGTTCTTC.

The chain is built from TRBV4-1 and TRBJ2-3, with 10 bases identical to TRBD2. Per the germline V gene, CDR1 is MGHRA and CDR2 is YSYEKL. The CDR3 runs 16 residues. The V segment lost 1 base and the J segment 3 bases; nucleotides outside the gene matches: 4. CDR3 residues: CASSQASGSSTDTQYF. The DNA for the CDR3 is TGCGCCAGCAGCCAAGCTAGCGGGAGTTCGACAGATACGCAGTATTTT.